The 29 T cell receptor beta chains below were found in one sample sequenced in a study of vaccination and CD4 T cells after COVID-19. The treatment was: roughly 10-day PBMC culture with coronavirus spike peptide pools or control peptides (ViraFEST assay). These receptors have no identified antigens. Sequenced with the Oncomine TCR Beta short-read assay was DNA taken from cultured CD4+ T cells. TCRdb independently ran MiXCR on the PCR reads; one entry per CDR3 protein. This repertoire shows 10,000 to 15,000 distinct CDR3 sequences, approximately 60% found once; its top ten account for about 13%. Sequenced material: CD4+ T cells from blood, cultured in vitro. These receptors were taken from a human donor who had recovered from COVID-19.

V is TRBV7-8 and J is TRBJ2-7; perhaps TRBD2 as D (5 bases). This CDR3 contains 13 residues. The V end lost 1 base, the J end lost 7 bases, and 11 bases lay between the germline ends. The germline gives CDR1 SGHVS, CDR2 FQNEAQ. The CDR3 DNA sequence: TGTGCCAGCAGCTTAGATGAGGGAAGGGAGCAGTACTTC. It specifies CASSLDEGREQYF.

Here the CDR3 reads CSAFTYSSGRTDTQYF. The CDR3, as DNA: TGCAGTGCTTTTACCTACTCTAGCGGTCGCACAGATACGCAGTATTTT. The J gene is TRBJ2-3, the V gene TRBV20-1, with 7 bases lining up with TRBD2. The ends lost 5 bases at V and 1 base at J; junction bases unmatched: 12. Looked up from germline, CDR1 is DFQATT and CDR2 is SNEGSKA (reference sequence). This CDR3 comprises 16 residues.

This clonotype is termed hyperexpanded. The V gene is TRBV2, the J gene TRBJ2-3; D is unclear. Germline values: CDR1 SNHLY, CDR2 FYNNEI. The ends were cut back, 6 bases at V and 0 bases at J, with 7 bases in the middle. The CDR3 extends over 13 amino acids. The CDR3 DNA follows: TGTGCCAGCAGAGCTTCTAGCACAGATACGCAGTATTTT. Its protein is CASRASSTDTQYF.

The chain combines TRBV2 with TRBJ1-1; D gene ambiguous. Germline loops: CDR1 SNHLY, CDR2 FYNNEI. V gave up 7 bases and J gave up 1 base, with 10 bases separating them. The CDR3 runs to 13 residues. In DNA form, the CDR3 reads TGTGCCAGCAATGGACGGTCGAACACTGAAGCTTTCTTT. Translating it yields CASNGRSNTEAFF.

The genes are TRBV20-1 and TRBJ2-3, with a tentative D call TRBD2 (6 bases). V was trimmed by 4 bases and J by 5 bases, leaving 13 bases between them. CDR1 is DFQATT and CDR2 is SNEGSKA in the germline V gene (reference sequence). The CDR3 has 13 amino acids. CDR3 residues: CSAKEGARDTQYF. CDR3 DNA: TGCAGTGCTAAGGAGGGCGCGAGAGATACGCAGTATTTT.

J is TRBJ1-1 and V is TRBV6-5; perhaps TRBD1 as D (6 bases). Trimming removed 7 bases from V and 11 bases from J, with 23 bases in between. Germline V lookup: CDR1 MNHEY, CDR2 SVGAGI. The CDR3 is 14 residues long. In nucleotides, the CDR3 is TGTGCCAGCACTTATGGGACACACCCAGTGGGGGCTTTCTTT. Protein: CASTYGTHPVGAFF.

This chain uses TRBV12-3 or TRBV12-4 with TRBJ1-6; a possible D gene is TRBD1 (5 bases). V was clipped by 8 bases and J by 0 bases, with 8 bases between them. This CDR3 spans 14 amino acids. The CDR3 reads CASQGSSYNSPLHF. The CDR3 region has the DNA TGTGCCAGCCAGGGCAGCTCCTATAATTCACCCCTCCACTTT.

V gene TRBV20-1 combines with J gene TRBJ2-1; TRBD2 agrees at 7 bases. After removal of 6 bases from V and 5 bases from J, the junction contained 4 bases not matched to a gene. Germline CDR1 reads DFQATT; CDR2 reads SNEGSKA (reference sequence). The CDR3 contains 12 residues. CDR3 in amino acids: CSALGGNNEQFF. The CDR3 DNA reads as TGCAGTGCACTCGGGGGGAACAATGAGCAGTTCTTC.

The chain combines TRBV9 with TRBJ2-1; TRBD1 matches 8 bases. With 2 bases clipped from V and 6 bases from J, the junction kept 10 bases outside the gene matches. The CDR3 spans 16 residues. Germline V lookup: CDR1 SGDLS, CDR2 YYNGEE. CDR3 sequence reads: CASSVQQGDYGNEQFF. CDR3 in DNA: TGTGCCAGCAGCGTCCAACAGGGGGATTATGGCAATGAGCAGTTCTTC.

The CDR3 loop reads CASSLGLAGYNEQFF. The CDR3 DNA sequence: TGTGCCAGCAGTTTGGGACTAGCGGGCTACAATGAGCAGTTCTTC. The chain uses TRBV2 and TRBJ2-1; 12 positions agree with TRBD2. Per germline, CDR1 SNHLY and CDR2 FYNNEI. V dropped 5 bases and J dropped 3; count of bases not matched to a gene: 2. This CDR3 has 15 residues. The full variable domain, completed using reference TRBV2 and TRBJ2-1, is EPEVTQTPSHQVTQMGQEVILRCVPISNHLYFYWYRQILGQKVEFLVSFYNNEISEKSEIFDDQFSVERPDGSNFTLKIRSTKLEDSAMYFCASSLGLAGYNEQFFGPGTRLTVL.

The chain carries TRBV4-1 and TRBJ1-5; maybe TRBD1 (5 bases). The CDR3 totals 17 residues. Deletions cut 1 base from V and 6 bases from J, with 19 bases between. From germline, CDR1 is MGHRA and CDR2 YSYEKL. This CDR3 reads CASSQVLRPPGGQPQHF. The CDR3 bases are TGCGCCAGCAGCCAAGTGTTGCGCCCGCCGGGGGGTCAGCCCCAGCATTTT.

The chain links TRBV20-1 to TRBJ2-7; D may be TRBD2 (7 bases). Trimming took off 5 bases at V and 1 base at J, with 9 bases between the two ends. The CDR3 totals 12 residues. Germline V CDR1 and CDR2: DFQATT, SNEGSKA (reference sequence). The CDR3 DNA follows: TGCAGTGCTGGGAGGGGGTCCTACGAGCAGTACTTC. Encoded protein: CSAGRGSYEQYF.

This clonotype turned up a few times. The rearrangement links TRBV20-1 to TRBJ2-7; no reliable D call. Germline V gene sequence: CDR1 DFQATT, CDR2 SNEGSKA (reference sequence). The CDR3 has 14 residues. Trimming shortened V by 1 base and J by 0 bases, and 10 bases separated the two germline ends. The CDR3 nucleotides are TGCAGTGCTAGAGGGGCAGTGGGCTCCTACGAGCAGTACTTC. As protein: CSARGAVGSYEQYF.

V gene TRBV20-1 combines with J gene TRBJ2-2; maybe TRBD2 (5 bases). The V gene lost 3 bases and the J gene lost 5 bases, with 10 bases spanning the gap. This CDR3 contains 13 residues. Germline loops: CDR1 DFQATT, CDR2 SNEGSKA (reference sequence). CDR3 in DNA: TGCAGTGCTAGTATTACGGGGACCGGGGAGCTGTTTTTT. Its protein product is CSASITGTGELFF.

V usage is TRBV27 and J usage is TRBJ1-1; D unresolved. This CDR3 has 15 amino acids. The germline V gene encodes CDR1 MNHEY and CDR2 SMNVEV (reference sequence). V gave up 3 bases and J gave up 1 base, with 12 bases separating them. For the CDR3, the DNA is TGTGCCAGCAGTTTTAACATGGTTGGGAACACTGAAGCTTTCTTT. Protein product: CASSFNMVGNTEAFF.

The chain carries TRBV2 and TRBJ2-5; D ambiguous. CDR3 length: 14 amino acids. V was shortened by 2 bases and J by 5 bases, with 12 bases between the two germline ends. Per the germline V gene, CDR1 is SNHLY and CDR2 is FYNNEI. Here the CDR3 reads CASSESQLGETQYF. In DNA, the CDR3 is TGTGCCAGCAGTGAAAGCCAGCTAGGGGAGACCCAGTACTTC.

The rearrangement uses TRBV5-8 and TRBJ2-2, with TRBD2 matching 12 bases. The CDR3 extends over 15 amino acids. CDR1 SGHTS and CDR2 YDEGEE come from the germline V gene. V shed 4 bases, J shed 6 bases, and the junction held 4 bases outside the gene matches. CDR3 bases: TGTGCCAGCAGCCGACTAGCGGGAGTTGCCGGGGAGCTGTTTTTT. Translation: CASSRLAGVAGELFF.

This chain connects TRBV6-1 to TRBJ2-1, with 11 nucleotides matching TRBD2. There are 16 residues in the CDR3. Germline-derived CDR1 and CDR2 are MNHNS and SASEGT. J lost 6 bases, V lost 6 bases, and 10 bases had no gene match. CDR3: CASREPGLAGSNEQFF. The CDR3 nucleotides are TGTGCCAGCAGAGAACCAGGACTAGCGGGCAGCAATGAGCAGTTCTTC.

The rearrangement links TRBV7-9 to TRBJ1-5, with 10 bases fitting TRBD1. V lost 1 base, J lost 6 bases, and 6 bases stayed unmatched. Per germline, CDR1 SEHNR and CDR2 FQNEAQ (reference sequence). This CDR3 contains 16 residues. The CDR3, as DNA: TGTGCCAGCAGCTTAGTGGGGACAGGGGACACTCAGCCCCAGCATTTT. Protein: CASSLVGTGDTQPQHF.

The rearrangement links TRBV20-1 to TRBJ2-1; TRBD2 agrees at 7 bases. The V and J ends lost 8 bases and 7 bases, in that order; junction bases with no gene match: 5. Germline CDR1 is DFQATT and CDR2 is SNEGSKA (reference sequence). CDR3 length: 11 residues. The CDR3 DNA reads TGCAGTTGGCGGGAGTGGAATGAGCAGTTCTTC. Translated: CSWREWNEQFF.

The chain is built from TRBV20-1 and TRBJ2-3; a weak D match, TRBD2 (6 bases). From germline, CDR1 is DFQATT and CDR2 SNEGSKA (reference sequence). The CDR3 spans 11 residues. Trimming left V 0 bases short and J 12 bases short, with 10 bases between. The CDR3 sequence: CSARDLAGQYF. CDR3 in DNA: TGCAGTGCTAGAGATTTGGCGGGACAGTATTTT.

The chain couples TRBV6-1 to TRBJ1-1; D ambiguous. V was cut by 6 bases and J by 4 bases, with 15 bases left in between. This CDR3 has 14 residues. Germline V gene sequence: CDR1 MNHNS, CDR2 SASEGT. This CDR3 reads CASRQFRVGTEAFF. For the CDR3, the DNA is TGTGCCAGCAGACAATTTAGGGTTGGCACTGAAGCTTTCTTT.

This clonotype was seen a single time. This chain connects TRBV6-4 to TRBJ2-3; 9 positions match TRBD2. V was pared by 3 bases and J by 1 base, with 2 bases of the junction left unmatched. The germline gives CDR1 MRHNA, CDR2 SNTAGT. This CDR3 region has 15 residues. As DNA, the CDR3 is TGTGCCAGCAGTGATTCTAGCGGGGGCACAGATACGCAGTATTTT. It specifies CASSDSSGGTDTQYF.

The chain has TRBV7-9 and TRBJ2-7, with 10 bases aligning to TRBD2. The V gene's germline CDR1 is SEHNR and CDR2 FQNEAQ (reference sequence). J was trimmed by 6 bases and V by 3 bases; bases with no gene match: 8. This CDR3 has 15 residues. Here the CDR3 reads CASSFRGTSVVEQYF. DNA for the CDR3: TGTGCCAGCAGCTTTCGTGGGACTAGCGTAGTCGAGCAGTACTTC.

CDR3 loop: CASSQEAVGRINYGYTF. In DNA, the CDR3 is TGCGCCAGCAGCCAAGAGGCCGTGGGACGGATAAACTATGGCTACACCTTC. The chain is built from TRBV4-1 and TRBJ1-2, with D possibly being TRBD1 (5 bases). Per the germline V gene, CDR1 is MGHRA and CDR2 is YSYEKL. V lost 0 bases and J 2 bases, leaving 16 bases between the germline ends. This CDR3 contains 17 residues.

The gene calls are TRBV20-1 and TRBJ2-5; D not certain. Germline V gene lookup returns CDR1 DFQATT and CDR2 SNEGSKA (reference sequence). The CDR3 is 10 residues long. The V end lost 4 bases, the J end lost 1 base, and 1 base lay between the germline ends. This chain's CDR3 is CSATQETQYF. The DNA for the CDR3 is TGCAGTGCTACCCAAGAGACCCAGTACTTC.

This rearrangement joins TRBV28 to TRBJ2-7; D is perhaps TRBD2 (5 bases). Germline assignment: CDR1 MDHEN and CDR2 SYDVKM. V shed 8 bases and J shed 9 bases, with 17 bases lying between them. CDR3 length equals 12 residues. The CDR3: CASAGLIIGQYF. CDR3 sequence (DNA): TGTGCCAGCGCCGGACTCATAATTGGGCAGTACTTC.

The gene calls are TRBV7-2 and TRBJ2-7, with unresolved D. V lost 4 bases and J lost 6, with 16 bases in between. The CDR3 is made up of 14 amino acids. Germline CDR1 and CDR2: SGHTA and FQGNSA. The CDR3 DNA is TGTGCCAGCAGCTCGTACCGCGAGTCAGTCGAGCAGTACTTC. Amino acid sequence: CASSSYRESVEQYF.

This clonotype was seen more than once but under ten times. This chain joins TRBV6-1 and TRBJ1-5; the D gene is possibly TRBD1 (6 bases). Trimming pared 2 bases from V and 3 bases from J, leaving 14 bases between. The CDR3 spans 16 residues. Germline V gives CDR1 MNHNS, CDR2 SASEGT. CDR3 coding DNA: TGTGCCAGCAGTGAATTTGGGGGGCAAACCAATCAGCCCCAGCATTTT. Translation: CASSEFGGQTNQPQHF.